This T cell receptor beta chain was recorded in a study of blood T cell repertoires in COVID-19. Study in general: Nucleic acid was either cDNA or gDNA, and it came from T cells, B-cell-depleted T cells, or PBMCs.

Repertoires were generated with immunoSEQ multiplex PCR, while TCRdb's copy carries only in-frame clones and drops some. The sample carries fewer than 500,000 clones, about nine tenths recorded once. Enrolled through a virtual design, the participants were between roughly 18 and 89 years of age and came from 24 US areas. Participant-given clinical history determined each cohort assignment. Cohort 3 donors counted as recovered after two negative PCRs, clearance, or resolved symptoms. The CDR3 sequence is 13 residues long. CDR1 and CDR2 (germline): SGHTS, YDEGEE. The ends were cut back, 0 bases at V and 8 bases at J, with 8 bases in the middle.

The rearrangement uses TRBV5-8 and TRBJ1-4; possibly TRBD1 for D (5 bases). The TCR was taken from a woman in her late teens or twenties who had recovered from COVID-19. The sequenced sample was PBMCs or T cells enriched from blood (not recorded which). The chain's CDR3 is CASSLARGEKLFF. CDR3 sequence (DNA): TGTGCCAGCAGCTTGGCACGGGGGGAAAAACTGTTTTTT.